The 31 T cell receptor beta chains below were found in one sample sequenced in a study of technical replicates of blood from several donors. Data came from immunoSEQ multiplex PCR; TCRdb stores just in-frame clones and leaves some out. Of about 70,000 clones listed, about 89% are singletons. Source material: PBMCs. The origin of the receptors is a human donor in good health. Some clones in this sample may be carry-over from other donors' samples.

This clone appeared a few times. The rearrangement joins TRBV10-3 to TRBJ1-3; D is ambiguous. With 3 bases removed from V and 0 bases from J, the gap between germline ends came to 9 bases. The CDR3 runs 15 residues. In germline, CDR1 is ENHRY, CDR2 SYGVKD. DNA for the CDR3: TGTGCCATCAGTGAAACGGGAGGCTCTGGAAACACCATATATTTT. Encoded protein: CAISETGGSGNTIYF.

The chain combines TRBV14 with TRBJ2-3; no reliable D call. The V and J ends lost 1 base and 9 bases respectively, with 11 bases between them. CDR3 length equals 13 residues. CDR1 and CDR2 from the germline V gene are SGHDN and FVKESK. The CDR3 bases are TGTGCCAGCAGCCAAGCTCTTAGCTCCACGCAGTATTTT. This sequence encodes CASSQALSSTQYF.

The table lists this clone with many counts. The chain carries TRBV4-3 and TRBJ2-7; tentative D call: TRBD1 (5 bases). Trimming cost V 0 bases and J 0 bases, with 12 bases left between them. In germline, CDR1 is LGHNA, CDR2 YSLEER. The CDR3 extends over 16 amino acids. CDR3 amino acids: CASSQDPQTVSYEQYF. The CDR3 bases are TGCGCCAGCAGCCAAGATCCCCAGACAGTCTCCTACGAGCAGTACTTC.

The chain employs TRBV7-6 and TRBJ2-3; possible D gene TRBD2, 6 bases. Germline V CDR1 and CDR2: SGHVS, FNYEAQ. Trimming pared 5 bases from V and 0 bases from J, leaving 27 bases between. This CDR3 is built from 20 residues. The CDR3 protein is CASSLVDNPGGFLSTDTQYF. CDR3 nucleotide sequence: TGTGCCAGCAGCCTCGTAGATAACCCCGGGGGTTTTCTCAGCACAGATACGCAGTATTTT.

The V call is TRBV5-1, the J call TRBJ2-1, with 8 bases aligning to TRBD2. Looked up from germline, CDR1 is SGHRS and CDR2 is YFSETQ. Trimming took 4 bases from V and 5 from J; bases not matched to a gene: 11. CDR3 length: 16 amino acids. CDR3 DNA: TGCGCCAGCAGCACGGAGGGACTAGGGGTTCACAATGAGCAGTTCTTC. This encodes CASSTEGLGVHNEQFF.

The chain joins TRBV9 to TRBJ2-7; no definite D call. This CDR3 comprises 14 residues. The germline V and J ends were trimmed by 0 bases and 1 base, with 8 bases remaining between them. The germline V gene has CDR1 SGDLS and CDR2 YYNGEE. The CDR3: CASSVDSGSYEQYF. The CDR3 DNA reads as TGTGCCAGCAGCGTAGATTCAGGTTCCTACGAGCAGTACTTC.

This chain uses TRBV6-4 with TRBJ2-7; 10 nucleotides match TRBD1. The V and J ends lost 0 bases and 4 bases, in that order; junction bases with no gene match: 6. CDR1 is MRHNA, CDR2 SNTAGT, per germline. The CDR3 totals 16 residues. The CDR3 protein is CASSDSEPDRGYEQYF. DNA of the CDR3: TGTGCCAGCAGTGACTCAGAACCGGACAGGGGGTACGAGCAGTACTTC.

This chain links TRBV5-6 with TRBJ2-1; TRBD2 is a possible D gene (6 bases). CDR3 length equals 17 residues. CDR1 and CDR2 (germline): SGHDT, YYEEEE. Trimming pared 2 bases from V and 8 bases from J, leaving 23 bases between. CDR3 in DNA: TGTGCCAGCAGCTTAGGGTGGAAGGGAGGTCCCCTCGATGAGCAGTTCTTC. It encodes CASSLGWKGGPLDEQFF.

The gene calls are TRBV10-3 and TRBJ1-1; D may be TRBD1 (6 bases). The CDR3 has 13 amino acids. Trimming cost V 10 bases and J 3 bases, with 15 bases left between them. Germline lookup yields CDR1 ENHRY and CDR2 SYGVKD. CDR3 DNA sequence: TGTGCCAGCGGTCAACAGGGAGACACTGAAGCTTTCTTT. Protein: CASGQQGDTEAFF.

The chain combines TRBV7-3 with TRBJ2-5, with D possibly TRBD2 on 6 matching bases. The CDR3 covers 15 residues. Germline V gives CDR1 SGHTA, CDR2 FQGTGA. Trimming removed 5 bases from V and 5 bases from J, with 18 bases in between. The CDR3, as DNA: TGTGCCAGCAGCCCTCGGGGGTCCGGCGGGGAGACCCAGTACTTC. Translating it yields CASSPRGSGGETQYF.

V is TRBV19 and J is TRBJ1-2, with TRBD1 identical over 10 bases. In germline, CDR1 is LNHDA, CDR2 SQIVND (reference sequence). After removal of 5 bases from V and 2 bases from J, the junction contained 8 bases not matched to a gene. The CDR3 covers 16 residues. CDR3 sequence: CASSSSRGQGNYGYTF. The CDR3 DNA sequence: TGTGCCAGTAGTTCCTCTCGGGGACAGGGGAACTATGGCTACACCTTC. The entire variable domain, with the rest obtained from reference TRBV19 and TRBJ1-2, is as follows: DGGITQSPKYLFRKEGQNVTLSCEQNLNHDAMYWYRQDPGQGLRLIYYSQIVNDFQKGDIAEGYSVSREKKESFPLTVTSAQKNPTAFYLCASSSSRGQGNYGYTFGSGTRLTVV.

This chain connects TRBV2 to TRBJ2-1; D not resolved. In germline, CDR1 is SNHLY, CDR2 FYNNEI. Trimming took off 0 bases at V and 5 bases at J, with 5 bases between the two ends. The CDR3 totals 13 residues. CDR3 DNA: TGTGCCAGCAGTGAAGCGCGAGACAATGAGCAGTTCTTC. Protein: CASSEARDNEQFF.

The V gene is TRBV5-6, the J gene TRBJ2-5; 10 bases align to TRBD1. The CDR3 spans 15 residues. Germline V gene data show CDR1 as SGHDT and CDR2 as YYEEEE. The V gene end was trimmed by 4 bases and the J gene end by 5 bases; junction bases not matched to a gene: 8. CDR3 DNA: TGTGCCAGCAGCGGCGGGACAGGGGTAACGGAGACCCAGTACTTC. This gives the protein CASSGGTGVTETQYF.

For the CDR3, the DNA is TGTGCCAGCAGTGAGGGACAGGGGGACACAGATACGCAGTATTTT. It translates to CASSEGQGDTDTQYF. J is TRBJ2-3 and V is TRBV6-4; 11 bases map to TRBD1. This CDR3 has 15 residues. Germline V gene data show CDR1 as MRHNA and CDR2 as SNTAGT. Unmatched junction bases numbered 1, after V lost 3 bases and J lost 2 bases.

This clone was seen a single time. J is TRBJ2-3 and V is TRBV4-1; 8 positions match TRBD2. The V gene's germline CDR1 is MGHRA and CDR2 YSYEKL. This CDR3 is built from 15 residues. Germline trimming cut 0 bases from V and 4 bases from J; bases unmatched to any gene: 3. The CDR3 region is CASSQEPGGADTQYF. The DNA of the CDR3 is TGCGCCAGCAGCCAAGAGCCCGGGGGGGCAGATACGCAGTATTTT.

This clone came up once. CDR3 amino acids: CAWSTGVKETQYF. For the CDR3, the DNA is TGTGCCTGGAGTACGGGAGTTAAAGAGACCCAGTACTTC. The chain recombines TRBV30 with TRBJ2-5; D perhaps matches TRBD2 (6 bases). Germline V gene data show CDR1 as GTSNPN and CDR2 as SVGIG (reference sequence). The CDR3 consists of 13 residues. Trimming cost V 2 bases and J 3 bases, with 10 bases left between them.

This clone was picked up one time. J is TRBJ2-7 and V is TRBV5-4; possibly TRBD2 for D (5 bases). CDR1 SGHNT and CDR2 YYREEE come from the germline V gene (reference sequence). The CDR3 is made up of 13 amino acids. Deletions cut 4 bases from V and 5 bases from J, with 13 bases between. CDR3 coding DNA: TGTGCCAGCAGCCCTGGACTGAACAACGAGCAGTACTTC. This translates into CASSPGLNNEQYF. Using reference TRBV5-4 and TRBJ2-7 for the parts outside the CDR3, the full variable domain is ETGVTQSPTHLIKTRGQQVTLRCSSQSGHNTVSWYQQALGQGPQFIFQYYREEENGRGNFPPRFSGLQFPNYSSELNVNALELDDSALYLCASSPGLNNEQYFGPGTRLTVT.

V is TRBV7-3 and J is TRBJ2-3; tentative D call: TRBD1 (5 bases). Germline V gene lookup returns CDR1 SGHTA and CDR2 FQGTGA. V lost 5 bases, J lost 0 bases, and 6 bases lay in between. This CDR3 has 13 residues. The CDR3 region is CASSTGSTDTQYF. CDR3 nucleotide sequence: TGTGCCAGCAGCACAGGTAGCACAGATACGCAGTATTTT.

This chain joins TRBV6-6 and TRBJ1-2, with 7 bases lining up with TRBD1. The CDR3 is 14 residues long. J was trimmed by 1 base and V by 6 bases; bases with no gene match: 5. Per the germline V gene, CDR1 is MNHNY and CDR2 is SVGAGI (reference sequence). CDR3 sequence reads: CASRTTGINYGYTF. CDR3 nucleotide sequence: TGTGCCAGCAGAACGACAGGGATTAACTATGGCTACACCTTC.

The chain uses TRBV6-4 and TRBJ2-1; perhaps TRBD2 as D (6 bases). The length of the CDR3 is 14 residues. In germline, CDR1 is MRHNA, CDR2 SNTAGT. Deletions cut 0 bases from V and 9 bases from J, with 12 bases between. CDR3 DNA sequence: TGTGCCAGCAGTGACTCCGGGGGAGAGGGTGAGCAGTTCTTC. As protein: CASSDSGGEGEQFF.

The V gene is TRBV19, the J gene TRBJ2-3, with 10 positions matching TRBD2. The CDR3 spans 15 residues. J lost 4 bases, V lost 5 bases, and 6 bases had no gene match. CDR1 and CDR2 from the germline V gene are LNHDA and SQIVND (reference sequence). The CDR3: CASSLLAGDPDTQYF. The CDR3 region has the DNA TGTGCCAGTAGTTTGCTAGCGGGAGACCCAGATACGCAGTATTTT.

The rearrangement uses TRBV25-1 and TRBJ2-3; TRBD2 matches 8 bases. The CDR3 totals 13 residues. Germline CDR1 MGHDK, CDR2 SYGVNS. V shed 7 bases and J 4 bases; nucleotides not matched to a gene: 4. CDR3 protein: CASMAGGPDTQYF. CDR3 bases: TGTGCCAGCATGGCGGGAGGACCAGATACGCAGTATTTT. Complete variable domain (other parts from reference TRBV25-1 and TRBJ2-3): EADIYQTPRYLVIGTGKKITLECSQTMGHDKMYWYQQDPGMELHLIHYSYGVNSTEKGDLSSESTVSRIRTEHFPLTLESARPSHTSQYLCASMAGGPDTQYFGPGTRLTVL.

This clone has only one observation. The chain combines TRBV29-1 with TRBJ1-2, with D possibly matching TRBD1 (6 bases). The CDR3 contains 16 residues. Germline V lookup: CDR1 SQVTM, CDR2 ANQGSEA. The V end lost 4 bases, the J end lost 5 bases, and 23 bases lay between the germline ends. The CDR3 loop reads CSVGIWTAKRGYGYTF. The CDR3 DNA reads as TGCAGCGTTGGAATCTGGACAGCGAAAAGAGGGTATGGCTACACCTTC. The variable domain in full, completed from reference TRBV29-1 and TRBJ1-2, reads SAVISQKPSRDICQRGTSLTIQCQVDSQVTMMFWYRQQPGQSLTLIATANQGSEATYESGFVIDKFPISRPNLTFSTLTVSNMSPEDSSIYLCSVGIWTAKRGYGYTFGSGTRLTVV.

The CDR3 sequence: CASSLGTSGSGEQFF. CDR3 nucleotide sequence: TGTGCCAGCAGCTTAGGGACTAGCGGGAGCGGGGAGCAGTTCTTC. The chain has TRBV7-3 and TRBJ2-1, with 14 positions matching TRBD2. CDR1 and CDR2 from the germline V gene are SGHTA and FQGTGA. Germline trimming cut 2 bases from V and 10 bases from J; bases unmatched to any gene: 4. The CDR3 has 15 residues. Complete variable domain (other parts from reference TRBV7-3 and TRBJ2-1): GAGVSQTPSNKVTEKGKYVELRCDPISGHTALYWYRQSLGQGPEFLIYFQGTGAADDSGLPNDRFFAVRPEGSVSTLKIQRTERGDSAVYLCASSLGTSGSGEQFFGPGTRLTVL.

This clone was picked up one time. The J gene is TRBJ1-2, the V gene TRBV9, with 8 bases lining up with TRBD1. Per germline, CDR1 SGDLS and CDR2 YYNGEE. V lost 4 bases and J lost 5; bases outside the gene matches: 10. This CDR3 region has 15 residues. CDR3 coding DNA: TGTGCCAGCAGCCCATCGGACAGGGAGTTTTATGGCTACACCTTC. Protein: CASSPSDREFYGYTF. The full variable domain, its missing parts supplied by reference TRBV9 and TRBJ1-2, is DSGVTQTPKHLITATGQRVTLRCSPRSGDLSVYWYQQSLDQGLQFLIQYYNGEERAKGNILERFSAQQFPDLHSELNLSSLELGDSALYFCASSPSDREFYGYTFGSGTRLTVV.

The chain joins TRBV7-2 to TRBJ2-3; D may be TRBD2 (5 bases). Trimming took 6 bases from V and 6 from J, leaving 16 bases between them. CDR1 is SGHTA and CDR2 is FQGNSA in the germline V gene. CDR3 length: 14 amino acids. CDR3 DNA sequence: TGTGCCAGCAGAGCCGCAGCTAGCAGGGATACGCAGTATTTT. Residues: CASRAAASRDTQYF.

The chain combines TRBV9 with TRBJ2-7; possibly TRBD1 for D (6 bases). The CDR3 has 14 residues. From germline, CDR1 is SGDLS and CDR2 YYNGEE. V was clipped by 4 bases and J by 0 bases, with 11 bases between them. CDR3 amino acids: CASSTLDSSYEQYF. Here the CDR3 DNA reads TGTGCCAGCAGCACCCTGGACAGCTCCTACGAGCAGTACTTC. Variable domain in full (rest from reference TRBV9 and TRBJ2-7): DSGVTQTPKHLITATGQRVTLRCSPRSGDLSVYWYQQSLDQGLQFLIQYYNGEERAKGNILERFSAQQFPDLHSELNLSSLELGDSALYFCASSTLDSSYEQYFGPGTRLTVT.

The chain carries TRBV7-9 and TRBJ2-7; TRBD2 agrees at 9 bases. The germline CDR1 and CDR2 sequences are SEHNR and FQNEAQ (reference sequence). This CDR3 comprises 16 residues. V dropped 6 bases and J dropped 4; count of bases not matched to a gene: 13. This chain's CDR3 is CASSPDRGRAPYEQYF. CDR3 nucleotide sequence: TGTGCCAGCAGTCCTGATCGCGGGAGGGCCCCTTACGAGCAGTACTTC.

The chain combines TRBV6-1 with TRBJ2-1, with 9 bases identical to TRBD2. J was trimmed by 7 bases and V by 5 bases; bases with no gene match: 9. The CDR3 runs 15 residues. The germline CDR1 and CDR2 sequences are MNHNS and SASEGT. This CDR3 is CASSLERGAPNEQFF. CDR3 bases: TGTGCCAGCAGTTTGGAGCGGGGGGCCCCTAATGAGCAGTTCTTC.

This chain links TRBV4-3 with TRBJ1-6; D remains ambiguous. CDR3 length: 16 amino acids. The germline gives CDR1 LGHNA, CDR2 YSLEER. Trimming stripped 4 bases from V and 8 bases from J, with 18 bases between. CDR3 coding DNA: TGCGCCAGCAGCCCATCTATCCGGCAGGCCCATTCACCCCTCCACTTT. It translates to CASSPSIRQAHSPLHF.

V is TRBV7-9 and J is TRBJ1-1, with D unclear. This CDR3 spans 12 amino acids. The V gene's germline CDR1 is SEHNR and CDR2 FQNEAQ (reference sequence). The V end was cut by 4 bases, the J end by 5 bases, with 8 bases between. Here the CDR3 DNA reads TGTGCCAGCAGCTACTCGGGGACTGAAGCTTTCTTT. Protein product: CASSYSGTEAFF.